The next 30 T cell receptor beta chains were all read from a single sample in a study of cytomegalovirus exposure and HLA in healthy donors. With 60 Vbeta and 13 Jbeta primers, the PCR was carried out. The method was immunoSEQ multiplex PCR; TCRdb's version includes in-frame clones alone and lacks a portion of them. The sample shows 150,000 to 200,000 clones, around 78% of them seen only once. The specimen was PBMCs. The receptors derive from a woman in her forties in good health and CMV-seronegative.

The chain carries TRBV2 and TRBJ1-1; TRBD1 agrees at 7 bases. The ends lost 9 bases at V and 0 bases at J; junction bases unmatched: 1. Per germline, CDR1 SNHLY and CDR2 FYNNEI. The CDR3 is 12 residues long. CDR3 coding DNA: TGTGCCAGGGGACAGATGAACACTGAAGCTTTCTTT. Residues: CARGQMNTEAFF.

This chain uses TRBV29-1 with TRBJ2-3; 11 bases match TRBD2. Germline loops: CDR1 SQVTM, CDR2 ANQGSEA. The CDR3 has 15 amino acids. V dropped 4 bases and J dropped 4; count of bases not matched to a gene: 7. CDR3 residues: CSVVFSGGAPDTQYF. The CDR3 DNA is TGCAGCGTTGTTTTTAGCGGGGGGGCCCCAGATACGCAGTATTTT.

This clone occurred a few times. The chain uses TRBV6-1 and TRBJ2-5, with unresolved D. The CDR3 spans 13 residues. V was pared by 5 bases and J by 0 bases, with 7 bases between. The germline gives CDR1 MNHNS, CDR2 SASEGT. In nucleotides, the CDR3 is TGTGCCAGCAGTCAAGACTACCAAGAGACCCAGTACTTC. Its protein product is CASSQDYQETQYF.

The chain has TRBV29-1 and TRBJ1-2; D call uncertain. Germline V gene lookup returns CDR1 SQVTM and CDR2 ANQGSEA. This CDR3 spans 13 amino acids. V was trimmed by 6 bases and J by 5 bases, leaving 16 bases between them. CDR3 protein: CSVEPSYTYGYTF. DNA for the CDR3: TGCAGCGTGGAGCCCTCGTACACTTATGGCTACACCTTC.

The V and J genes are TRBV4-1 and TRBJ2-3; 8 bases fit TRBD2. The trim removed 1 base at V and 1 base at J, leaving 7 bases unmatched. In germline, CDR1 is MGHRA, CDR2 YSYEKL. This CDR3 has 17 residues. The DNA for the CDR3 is TGCGCCAGCAGCCAAGCCGTGGGTAGCGGGGGCACAGATACGCAGTATTTT. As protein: CASSQAVGSGGTDTQYF.

The CDR3 DNA sequence: TGTGCCAGCAGTGAGACCGGGACTAGCGGCTACAATGAGCAGTTCTTC. Protein sequence: CASSETGTSGYNEQFF. The chain links TRBV28 to TRBJ2-1, with 11 bases lining up with TRBD2. V shed 5 bases, J shed 3 bases, and the junction held 6 bases outside the gene matches. The CDR3 consists of 16 residues. CDR1 and CDR2 from the germline V gene are MDHEN and SYDVKM.

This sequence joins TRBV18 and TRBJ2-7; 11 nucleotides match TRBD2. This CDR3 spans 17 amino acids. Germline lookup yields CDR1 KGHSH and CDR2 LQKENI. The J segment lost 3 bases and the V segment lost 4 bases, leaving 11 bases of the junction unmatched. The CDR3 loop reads CASSLSVRTSGFYEQYF. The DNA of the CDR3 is TGTGCCAGCTCACTAAGTGTCAGGACTAGCGGGTTCTACGAGCAGTACTTC. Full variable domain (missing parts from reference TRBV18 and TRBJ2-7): NAGVMQNPRHLVRRRGQEARLRCSPMKGHSHVYWYRQLPEEGLKFMVYLQKENIIDESGMPKERFSAEFPKEGPSILRIQQVVRGDSAAYFCASSLSVRTSGFYEQYFGPGTRLTVT.

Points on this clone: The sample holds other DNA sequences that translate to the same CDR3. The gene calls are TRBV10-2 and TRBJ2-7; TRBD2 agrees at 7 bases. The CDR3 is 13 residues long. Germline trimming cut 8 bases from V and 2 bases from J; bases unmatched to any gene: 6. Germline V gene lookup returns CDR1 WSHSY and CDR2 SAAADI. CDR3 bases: TGCGCCAGCTCCTCGGGGGGAGCCTACGAGCAGTACTTC. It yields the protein CASSSGGAYEQYF.

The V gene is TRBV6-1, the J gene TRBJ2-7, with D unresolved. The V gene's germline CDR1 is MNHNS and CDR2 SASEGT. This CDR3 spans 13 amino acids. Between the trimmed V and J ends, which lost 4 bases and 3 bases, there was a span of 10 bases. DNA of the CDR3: TGTGCCAGCAGTGCTCACAACAACTACGAGCAGTACTTC. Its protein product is CASSAHNNYEQYF.

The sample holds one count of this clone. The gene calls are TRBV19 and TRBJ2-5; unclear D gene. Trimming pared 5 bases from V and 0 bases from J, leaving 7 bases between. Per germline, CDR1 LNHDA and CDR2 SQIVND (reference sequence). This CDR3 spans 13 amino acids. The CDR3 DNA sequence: TGTGCCAGTAGTTCCGAGTACCAAGAGACCCAGTACTTC. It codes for CASSSEYQETQYF.

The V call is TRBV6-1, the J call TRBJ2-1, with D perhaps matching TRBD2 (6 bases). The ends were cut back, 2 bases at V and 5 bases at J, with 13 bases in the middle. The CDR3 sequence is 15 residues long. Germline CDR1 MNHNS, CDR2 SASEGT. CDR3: CASSEPFRRDNEQFF. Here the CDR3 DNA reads TGTGCCAGCAGTGAACCCTTCCGGAGGGACAATGAGCAGTTCTTC.

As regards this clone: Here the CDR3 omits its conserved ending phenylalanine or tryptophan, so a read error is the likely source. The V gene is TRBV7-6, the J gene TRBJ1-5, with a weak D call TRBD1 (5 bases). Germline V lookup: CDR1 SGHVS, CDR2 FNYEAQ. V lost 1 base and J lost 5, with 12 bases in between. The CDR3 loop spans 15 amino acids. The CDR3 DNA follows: TGTGCCAGCAGCTTAGGCGGGGGGGTTGATCAGCCCCAGCATTCT. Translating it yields CASSLGGGVDQPQHS.

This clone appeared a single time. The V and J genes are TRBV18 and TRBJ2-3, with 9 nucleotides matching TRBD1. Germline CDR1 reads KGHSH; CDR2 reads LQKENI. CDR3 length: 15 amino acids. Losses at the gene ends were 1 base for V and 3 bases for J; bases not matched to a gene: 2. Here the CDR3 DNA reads TGTGCCAGCTCACCACTGGACAGGGGAACAGATACGCAGTATTTT. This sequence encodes CASSPLDRGTDTQYF.

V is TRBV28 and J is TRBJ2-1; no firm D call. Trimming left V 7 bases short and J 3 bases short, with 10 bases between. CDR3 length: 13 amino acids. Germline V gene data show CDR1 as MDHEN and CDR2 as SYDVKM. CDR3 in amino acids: CASTLLSYNEQFF. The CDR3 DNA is TGTGCCAGCACCCTATTAAGCTACAATGAGCAGTTCTTC. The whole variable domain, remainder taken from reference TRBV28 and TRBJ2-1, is DVKVTQSSRYLVKRTGEKVFLECVQDMDHENMFWYRQDPGLGLRLIYFSYDVKMKEKGDIPEGYSVSREKKERFSLILESASTNQTSMYLCASTLLSYNEQFFGPGTRLTVL.

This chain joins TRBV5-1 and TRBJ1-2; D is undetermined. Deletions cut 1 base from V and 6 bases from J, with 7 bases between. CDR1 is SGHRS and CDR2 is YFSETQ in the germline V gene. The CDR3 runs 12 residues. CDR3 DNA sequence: TGCGCCAGCAGCTTGACTATGGATGGCTACACCTTC. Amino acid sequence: CASSLTMDGYTF.

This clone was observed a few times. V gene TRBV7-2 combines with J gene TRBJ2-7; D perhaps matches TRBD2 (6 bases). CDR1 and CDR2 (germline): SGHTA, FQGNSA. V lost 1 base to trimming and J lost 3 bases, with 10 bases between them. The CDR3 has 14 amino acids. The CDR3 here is CASSLGRERYEQYF. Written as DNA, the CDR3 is TGTGCCAGCAGCTTAGGGCGGGAACGCTACGAGCAGTACTTC.

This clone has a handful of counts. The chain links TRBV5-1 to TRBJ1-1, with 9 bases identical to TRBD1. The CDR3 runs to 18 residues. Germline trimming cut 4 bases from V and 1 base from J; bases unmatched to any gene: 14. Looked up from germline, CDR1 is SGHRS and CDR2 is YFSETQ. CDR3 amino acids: CASSRRGGQGFENTEAFF. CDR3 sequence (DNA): TGCGCCAGCAGCAGGCGTGGGGGACAGGGATTTGAGAACACTGAAGCTTTCTTT.

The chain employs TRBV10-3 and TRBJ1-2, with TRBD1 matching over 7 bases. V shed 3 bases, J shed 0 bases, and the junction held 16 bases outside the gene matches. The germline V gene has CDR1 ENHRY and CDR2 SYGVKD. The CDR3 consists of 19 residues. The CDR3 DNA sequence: TGTGCCATCAGTGATAGCCCTCAGGACAGGACGGCCACTAACTATGGCTACACCTTC. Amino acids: CAISDSPQDRTATNYGYTF.

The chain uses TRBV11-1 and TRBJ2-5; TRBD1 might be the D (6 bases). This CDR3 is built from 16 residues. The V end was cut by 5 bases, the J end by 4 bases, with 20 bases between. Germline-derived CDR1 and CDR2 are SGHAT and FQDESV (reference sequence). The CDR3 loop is CASSGRGTGLSETQYF. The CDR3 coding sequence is TGTGCCAGCAGCGGTAGGGGTACAGGGCTCTCAGAGACCCAGTACTTC.

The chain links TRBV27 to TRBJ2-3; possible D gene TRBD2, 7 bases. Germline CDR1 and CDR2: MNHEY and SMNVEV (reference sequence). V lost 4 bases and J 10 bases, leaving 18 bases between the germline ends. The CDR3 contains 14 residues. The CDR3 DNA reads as TGTGCCAGCAGTTCGGGGGGCCCTCCGGTGGCGCAGTATTTT. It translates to CASSSGGPPVAQYF.

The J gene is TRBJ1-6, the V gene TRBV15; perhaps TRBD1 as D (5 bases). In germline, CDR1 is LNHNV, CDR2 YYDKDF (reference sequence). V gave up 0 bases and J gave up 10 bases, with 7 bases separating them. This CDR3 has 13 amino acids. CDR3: CATSRDRGSPLHF. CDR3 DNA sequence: TGTGCCACCAGCAGAGATAGGGGATCACCCCTCCACTTT.

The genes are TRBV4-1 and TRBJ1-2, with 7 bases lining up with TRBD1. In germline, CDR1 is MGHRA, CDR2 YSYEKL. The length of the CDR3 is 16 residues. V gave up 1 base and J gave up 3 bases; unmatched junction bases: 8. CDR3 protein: CASSQGQGGEHYGYTF. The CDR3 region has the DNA TGCGCCAGCAGCCAAGGACAGGGTGGCGAACACTATGGCTACACCTTC.

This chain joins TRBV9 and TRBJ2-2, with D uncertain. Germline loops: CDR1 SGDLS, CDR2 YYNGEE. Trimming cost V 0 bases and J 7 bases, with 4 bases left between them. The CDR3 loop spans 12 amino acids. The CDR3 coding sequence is TGTGCCAGCAGCGTAGACAGCGGGGAGCTGTTTTTT. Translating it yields CASSVDSGELFF.

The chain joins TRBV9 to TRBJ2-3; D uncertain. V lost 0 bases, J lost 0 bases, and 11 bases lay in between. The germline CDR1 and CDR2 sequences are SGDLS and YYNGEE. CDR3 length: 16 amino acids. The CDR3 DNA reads TGTGCCAGCAGCGTAGTGGGCAGATCTAGCACAGATACGCAGTATTTT. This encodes CASSVVGRSSTDTQYF.

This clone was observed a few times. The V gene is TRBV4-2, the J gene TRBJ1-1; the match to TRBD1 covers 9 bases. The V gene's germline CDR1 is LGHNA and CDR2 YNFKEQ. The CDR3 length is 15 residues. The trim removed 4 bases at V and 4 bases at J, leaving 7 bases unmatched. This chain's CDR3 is CASSPRTGAGTEAFF. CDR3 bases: TGTGCCAGCAGCCCCAGGACAGGGGCCGGCACTGAAGCTTTCTTT.

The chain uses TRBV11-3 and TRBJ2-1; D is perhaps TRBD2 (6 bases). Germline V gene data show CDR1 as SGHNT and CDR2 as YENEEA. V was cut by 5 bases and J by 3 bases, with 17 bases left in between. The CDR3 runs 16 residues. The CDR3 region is CASSPRFGGIYNEQFF. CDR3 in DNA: TGTGCCAGCAGCCCCCGCTTCGGGGGTATCTACAATGAGCAGTTCTTC. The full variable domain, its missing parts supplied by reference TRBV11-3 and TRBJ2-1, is EAGVVQSPRYKIIEKKQPVAFWCNPISGHNTLYWYLQNLGQGPELLIRYENEEAVDDSQLPKDRFSAERLKGVDSTLKIQPAELGDSAVYLCASSPRFGGIYNEQFFGPGTRLTVL.

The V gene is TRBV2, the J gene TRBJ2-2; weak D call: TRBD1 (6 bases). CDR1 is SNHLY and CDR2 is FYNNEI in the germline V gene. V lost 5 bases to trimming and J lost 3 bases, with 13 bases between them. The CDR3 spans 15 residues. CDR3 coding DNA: TGTGCCAGCAGTTCCACAGGGTGGGACACCGGGGAGCTGTTTTTT. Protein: CASSSTGWDTGELFF.

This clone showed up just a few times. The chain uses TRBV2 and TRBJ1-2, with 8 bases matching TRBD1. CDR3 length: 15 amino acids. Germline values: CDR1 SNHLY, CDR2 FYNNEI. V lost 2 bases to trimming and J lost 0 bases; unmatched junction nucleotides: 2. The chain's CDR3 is CASSETGGSNYGYTF. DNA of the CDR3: TGTGCCAGCAGTGAAACAGGGGGTTCTAACTATGGCTACACCTTC.

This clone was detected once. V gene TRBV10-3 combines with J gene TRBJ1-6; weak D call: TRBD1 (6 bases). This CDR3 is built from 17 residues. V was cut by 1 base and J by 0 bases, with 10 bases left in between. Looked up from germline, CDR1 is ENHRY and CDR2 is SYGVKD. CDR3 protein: CAISEYADSSYNSPLHF. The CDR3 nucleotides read TGTGCCATCAGTGAGTACGCGGACAGCTCCTATAATTCACCCCTCCACTTT.

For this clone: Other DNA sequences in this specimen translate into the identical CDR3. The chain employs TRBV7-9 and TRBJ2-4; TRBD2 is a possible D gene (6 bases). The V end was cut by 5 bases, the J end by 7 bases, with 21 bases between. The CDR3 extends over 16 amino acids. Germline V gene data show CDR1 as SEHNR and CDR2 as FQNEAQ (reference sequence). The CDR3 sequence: CASSPPGGGRVNIQYF. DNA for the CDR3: TGTGCCAGCAGCCCCCCCGGGGGAGGACGGGTGAACATTCAGTACTTC.